The 13 T cell receptor beta chains below all came from one sample that was sequenced in a study of graft-versus-host responses after intestinal transplantation. Libraries were prepared by immunoSEQ multiplex PCR; TCRdb keeps only in-frame clonotypes and omits some of them. Among about 40,000 clones listed, about 89% were seen once. Here the sequenced sample was PBMCs, taken about 310 days after intestinal transplant. The receptors originated from a human patient who received an intestinal transplant, so some T cells may come from the graft donor.

The rearrangement joins TRBV4-1 to TRBJ1-2; no clear D gene. The V gene lost 2 bases and the J gene lost 0 bases, with 10 bases spanning the gap. The germline V gene has CDR1 MGHRA and CDR2 YSYEKL. The CDR3 spans 15 residues. CDR3 sequence: CASSQRTNANYGYTF. The CDR3 region has the DNA TGCGCCAGCAGCCAACGGACGAACGCTAACTATGGCTACACCTTC.

Only a few counts were recorded for this clone. V is TRBV9 and J is TRBJ2-7, with 10 bases lining up with TRBD2. The J segment lost 3 bases and the V segment lost 4 bases, leaving 4 bases of the junction unmatched. The germline V gene encodes CDR1 SGDLS and CDR2 YYNGEE. This CDR3 is built from 14 residues. As DNA, the CDR3 is TGTGCCAGCAGCCCTAGCGGGAGCTTCTACGAGCAGTACTTC. Translation: CASSPSGSFYEQYF.

The rearrangement uses TRBV7-2 and TRBJ2-3, with 7 bases that match TRBD1. The junction had 2 bases not matched to a gene; V was cut back by 1 base and J by 1 base. This CDR3 is 15 amino acids long. Germline V gene sequence: CDR1 SGHTA, CDR2 FQGNSA. Here the CDR3 reads CASSLDGTGTDTQYF. The CDR3 DNA follows: TGTGCCAGCAGCTTAGATGGGACAGGCACAGATACGCAGTATTTT.

This clone was counted a single time. Other DNA sequences from this sample encode an identical CDR3 as well. The chain joins TRBV7-2 to TRBJ1-5; 9 bases are a match to TRBD1. The CDR3 consists of 15 residues. After removal of 6 bases from V and 3 bases from J, the junction contained 6 bases not matched to a gene. Germline CDR1 reads SGHTA; CDR2 reads FQGNSA. The CDR3 here is CASRRDRVPNQPQHF. CDR3 DNA: TGTGCCAGCAGGCGGGACAGGGTCCCCAATCAGCCCCAGCATTTT.

The CDR3 is CAISEASPSGEQFF. CDR3 nucleotides: TGTGCCATCAGTGAGGCCTCCCCCTCCGGTGAGCAGTTCTTC. The rearrangement links TRBV10-3 to TRBJ2-1; D gene uncertain. Trimming pared 2 bases from V and 9 bases from J, leaving 14 bases between. Germline assignment: CDR1 ENHRY and CDR2 SYGVKD. This CDR3 is built from 14 residues.

The gene calls are TRBV9 and TRBJ2-7; the match to TRBD1 covers 10 bases. The germline gives CDR1 SGDLS, CDR2 YYNGEE. V gave up 0 bases and J gave up 4 bases; unmatched junction bases: 4. The CDR3 covers 15 residues. DNA of the CDR3: TGTGCCAGCAGCGTAGGACAGGGGGCGATTTACGAGCAGTACTTC. Translating it yields CASSVGQGAIYEQYF. Filled out from reference TRBV9 and TRBJ2-7, the complete variable domain reads DSGVTQTPKHLITATGQRVTLRCSPRSGDLSVYWYQQSLDQGLQFLIQYYNGEERAKGNILERFSAQQFPDLHSELNLSSLELGDSALYFCASSVGQGAIYEQYFGPGTRLTVT.

As regards this clone: The sample contains more than one DNA sequence encoding this CDR3. The chain has TRBV27 and TRBJ1-5; D gene ambiguous. CDR1 is MNHEY and CDR2 is SMNVEV in the germline V gene (reference sequence). The length of the CDR3 is 11 residues. V shed 3 bases and J shed 4 bases, with 1 base lying between them. CDR3 in DNA: TGTGCCAGCAGTTTTAATCAGCCCCAGCATTTT. Amino acids: CASSFNQPQHF.

This chain links TRBV21-1 with TRBJ2-7. TRBV21-1 constitutes a pseudogene. The CDR3 sequence is 17 residues long. The CDR3 loop reads CASSFPDGALCIYEQYF. The CDR3 nucleotides read TGTGCCAGCAGCTTTCCTGACGGGGCCCTTTGCATTTACGAGCAGTACTTC.

With regard to this clone: One end of the junction is discordant with germline, which a read error may explain. The chain carries TRBV4-1 and TRBJ2-7; TRBD1 matches 8 bases. The length of the CDR3 is 15 residues. The germline V gene encodes CDR1 MGHRA and CDR2 YSYEKL. The CDR3 sequence: CASRQGGQVLYEQYF. CDR3 bases: TGCGCCAGCAGACAAGGGGGACAGGTACTTTACGAGCAGTACTTC.

V is TRBV6-5 and J is TRBJ2-5, with 8 positions matching TRBD1. Germline V gene data show CDR1 as MNHEY and CDR2 as SVGAGI. V shed 6 bases, J shed 4 bases, and the junction held 10 bases outside the gene matches. The CDR3 consists of 15 residues. The CDR3 DNA reads TGTGCCAGCAGAATATCCTGGACAGGGAGAGAGACCCAGTACTTC. Its translation: CASRISWTGRETQYF.

This sequence joins TRBV10-2 and TRBJ1-2; D unclear. Per germline, CDR1 WSHSY and CDR2 SAAADI. This CDR3 is 15 amino acids long. V lost 4 bases and J 0 bases, leaving 12 bases between the germline ends. CDR3 DNA: TGCGCCAGCAGTGGAACAGAAGTTTCTAACTATGGCTACACCTTC. It specifies CASSGTEVSNYGYTF.

The chain has TRBV15 and TRBJ2-1, with 10 bases fitting TRBD2. The length of the CDR3 is 17 residues. Looked up from germline, CDR1 is LNHNV and CDR2 is YYDKDF (reference sequence). J gave up 0 bases and V 4 bases, and 6 bases lay outside the gene matches. The CDR3: CATSTGTSESSYNEQFF. The CDR3 DNA is TGTGCCACCAGCACAGGGACTAGCGAGAGCTCCTACAATGAGCAGTTCTTC. Using reference TRBV15 and TRBJ2-1 for the parts outside the CDR3, the full variable domain is DAMVIQNPRYQVTQFGKPVTLSCSQTLNHNVMYWYQQKSSQAPKLLFHYYDKDFNNEADTPDNFQSRRPNTSFCFLDIRSPGLGDTAMYLCATSTGTSESSYNEQFFGPGTRLTVL.

This clone appeared a single time. Additional DNA sequences in this sample encode the identical CDR3. The chain joins TRBV9 to TRBJ1-1; TRBD1 is a possible D gene (6 bases). Trimming shortened V by 2 bases and J by 6 bases, and 14 bases separated the two germline ends. The CDR3 contains 14 residues. Germline lookup yields CDR1 SGDLS and CDR2 YYNGEE. CDR3 DNA: TGTGCCAGCAGCGTCGCGGGAGGGGGGGCTGAAGCTTTCTTT. This codes for CASSVAGGGAEAFF.